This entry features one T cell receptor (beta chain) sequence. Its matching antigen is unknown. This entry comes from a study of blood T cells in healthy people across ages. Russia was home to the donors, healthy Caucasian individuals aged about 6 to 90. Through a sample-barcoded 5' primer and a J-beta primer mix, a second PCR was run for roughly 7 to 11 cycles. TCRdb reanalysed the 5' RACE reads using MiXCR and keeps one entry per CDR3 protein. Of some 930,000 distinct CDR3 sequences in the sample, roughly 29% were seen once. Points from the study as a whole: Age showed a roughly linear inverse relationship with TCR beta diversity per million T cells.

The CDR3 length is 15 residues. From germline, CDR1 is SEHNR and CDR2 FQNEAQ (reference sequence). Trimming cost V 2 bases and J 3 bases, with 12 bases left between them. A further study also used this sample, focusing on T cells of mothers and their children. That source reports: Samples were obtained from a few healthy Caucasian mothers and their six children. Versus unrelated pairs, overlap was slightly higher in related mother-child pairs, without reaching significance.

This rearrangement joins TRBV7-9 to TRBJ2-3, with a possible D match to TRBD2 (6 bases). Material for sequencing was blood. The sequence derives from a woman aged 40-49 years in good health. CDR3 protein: CASSLIGGTTDTQYF. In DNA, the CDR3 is TGTGCCAGCAGCTTAATTGGCGGGACTACAGATACGCAGTATTTT.